The 25 T cell receptor beta chains in this list originate from one sample, sequenced in a study of cytotoxic CD8 clonotypes in ibrutinib-treated CLL. Libraries were prepared by immunoSEQ multiplex PCR; TCRdb keeps only in-frame clonotypes and omits some of them. The sample shows 50,000 to 70,000 clones, 50% to 65% of them seen only once. The sample was PBMCs, taken at disease progression, from a patient treated with ibrutinib. The source of these receptors is a human donor with chronic lymphocytic leukemia.

The rearrangement uses TRBV11-2 and TRBJ1-4; 8 bases are a match to TRBD1. CDR1 is SGHAT, CDR2 FQNNGV, per germline. V trimming: 2 bases; J trimming: 1 base; junction bases outside the gene matches: 0. This CDR3 is built from 15 residues. CDR3 DNA: TGTGCCAGCAGCTTAACAGGGGGAACTAATGAAAAACTGTTTTTT. Translation gives CASSLTGGTNEKLFF.

The gene calls are TRBV6-1 and TRBJ2-7; D is perhaps TRBD1 (5 bases). This CDR3 comprises 14 residues. Trimming shortened V by 3 bases and J by 2 bases, and 11 bases separated the two germline ends. The germline V gene encodes CDR1 MNHNS and CDR2 SASEGT. The CDR3 nucleotides are TGTGCCAGCAGTGAGCAGGGTTCTACCTACGAGCAGTACTTC. This codes for CASSEQGSTYEQYF.

This chain links TRBV7-7 with TRBJ2-6, with D perhaps matching TRBD2 (6 bases). Germline-derived CDR1 and CDR2 are SSHAT and FNYEAQ (reference sequence). The CDR3 length is 16 residues. V was pared by 5 bases and J by 4 bases, with 15 bases between. The CDR3 loop reads CASSPPGVTGANVLTF. Here the CDR3 DNA reads TGTGCCAGCAGCCCCCCGGGGGTGACAGGGGCCAACGTCCTGACTTTC.

The chain links TRBV27 to TRBJ2-6; a weak D match, TRBD1 (5 bases). CDR3 length: 17 amino acids. The germline gives CDR1 MNHEY, CDR2 SMNVEV (reference sequence). The V gene lost 9 bases and the J gene lost 1 base, with 19 bases spanning the gap. The CDR3, as DNA: TGTGCCAGTTACGGCAGGGCTTTTTATTCTGGGGCCAACGTCCTGACTTTC. As protein: CASYGRAFYSGANVLTF. The full variable domain, rest sourced from reference TRBV27 and TRBJ2-6, is EAQVTQNPRYLITVTGKKLTVTCSQNMNHEYMSWYRQDPGLGLRQIYYSMNVEVTDKGDVPEGYKVSRKEKRNFPLILESPSPNQTSLYFCASYGRAFYSGANVLTFGAGSRLTVL.

The chain couples TRBV2 to TRBJ2-1, with 7 positions matching TRBD1. CDR1 and CDR2 (germline): SNHLY, FYNNEI. CDR3 length: 13 amino acids. The junction had 7 bases not matched to a gene; V was cut back by 8 bases and J by 6 bases. CDR3 DNA sequence: TGTGCCAGCGATACATACAGGGGCAATGAGCAGTTCTTC. Protein sequence: CASDTYRGNEQFF.

The chain joins TRBV6-5 to TRBJ2-7, with D unclear. The CDR3 runs 12 residues. V shed 6 bases and J shed 2 bases, with 8 bases lying between them. CDR1 and CDR2 from the germline V gene are MNHEY and SVGAGI. CDR3 sequence: CASRGTTYEQYF. The CDR3 nucleotides are TGTGCCAGCAGAGGCACGACCTACGAGCAGTACTTC.

The chain has TRBV6-5 and TRBJ1-3, with no clear D. The germline V gene has CDR1 MNHEY and CDR2 SVGAGI. This CDR3 has 15 residues. Between the trimmed V and J ends, which lost 5 bases and 0 bases, there was a span of 11 bases. CDR3 bases: TGTGCCAGCAGTCGCACGAGACACTCTGGAAACACCATATATTTT. Residues: CASSRTRHSGNTIYF.

The chain is built from TRBV5-1 and TRBJ1-2; 10 nucleotides agree with TRBD1. This CDR3 comprises 14 residues. CDR1 SGHRS and CDR2 YFSETQ come from the germline V gene. V lost 7 bases to trimming and J lost 6 bases; unmatched junction nucleotides: 9. CDR3 protein: CASGPDRGRDGYTF. The CDR3 DNA follows: TGCGCCAGCGGGCCCGACAGGGGGCGCGATGGCTACACCTTC.

This clone was observed a few times. V usage is TRBV6-1 and J usage is TRBJ2-7; 8 positions match TRBD1. Trimming cost V 3 bases and J 0 bases; bases outside gene matches: 4. CDR3 length equals 15 residues. Germline V CDR1 and CDR2: MNHNS, SASEGT. The CDR3 reads CASSEGQESSYEQYF. CDR3 DNA: TGTGCCAGCAGTGAGGGACAGGAGAGCTCCTACGAGCAGTACTTC.

This clone was counted only a few times. V usage is TRBV18 and J usage is TRBJ2-7; D possibly uses TRBD1 or TRBD2 (5 bases each). Trimming cost V 0 bases and J 0 bases, with 6 bases left between them. CDR3 size: 14 residues. Per the germline V gene, CDR1 is KGHSH and CDR2 is LQKENI. CDR3 bases: TGTGCCAGCTCACCACCGGGGGTCTCCTACGAGCAGTACTTC. It specifies CASSPPGVSYEQYF.

The rearrangement joins TRBV27 to TRBJ1-2, with TRBD1 matching 8 bases. V dropped 5 bases and J dropped 8; count of bases not matched to a gene: 10. CDR3 length: 14 amino acids. CDR1 MNHEY and CDR2 SMNVEV come from the germline V gene (reference sequence). The CDR3 is CASSIAGGARGYTF. DNA for the CDR3: TGTGCCAGCAGTATTGCAGGGGGCGCTAGGGGCTACACCTTC.

The V gene is TRBV9, the J gene TRBJ2-2, with D perhaps matching TRBD1 or TRBD2 (5 bases each). Trimming shortened V by 1 base and J by 3 bases, and 7 bases separated the two germline ends. CDR3 length: 14 amino acids. CDR1 is SGDLS, CDR2 YYNGEE, per germline. Here the CDR3 reads CASSVWGHTGELFF. The CDR3 nucleotides read TGTGCCAGCAGCGTATGGGGACACACCGGGGAGCTGTTTTTT. Full variable domain (outside the CDR3, taken from reference TRBV9 and TRBJ2-2): DSGVTQTPKHLITATGQRVTLRCSPRSGDLSVYWYQQSLDQGLQFLIQYYNGEERAKGNILERFSAQQFPDLHSELNLSSLELGDSALYFCASSVWGHTGELFFGEGSRLTVL.

In this sample, this clone turned up a few times. The chain recombines TRBV2 with TRBJ2-7; D possibly corresponds to TRBD1 (5 bases). Germline V lookup: CDR1 SNHLY, CDR2 FYNNEI. The V and J ends lost 8 bases and 0 bases respectively, with 11 bases between them. The CDR3 contains 13 residues. The CDR3 protein is CASGQGSSYEQYF. CDR3 nucleotides: TGTGCCAGCGGGCAGGGCAGCTCCTACGAGCAGTACTTC.

The chain links TRBV14 to TRBJ2-5; D remains ambiguous. The ends were cut back, 6 bases at V and 3 bases at J, with 14 bases in the middle. Per the germline V gene, CDR1 is SGHDN and CDR2 is FVKESK. This CDR3 is built from 14 residues. CDR3 region: CASSPPASKETQYF. The CDR3 DNA sequence: TGTGCCAGCAGTCCCCCCGCCAGCAAAGAGACCCAGTACTTC.

V is TRBV7-8 and J is TRBJ2-7; TRBD1 might be the D (7 bases). The CDR3 totals 13 residues. Germline loops: CDR1 SGHVS, CDR2 FQNEAQ. V gave up 5 bases and J gave up 3 bases, with 11 bases separating them. As DNA, the CDR3 is TGTGCCAGCAGCCCAGGGGGGATCTACGAGCAGTACTTC. Residues: CASSPGGIYEQYF.

The chain carries TRBV25-1 and TRBJ2-2, with D uncertain. Trimming pared 3 bases from V and 0 bases from J, leaving 8 bases between. This CDR3 spans 15 amino acids. CDR1 MGHDK and CDR2 SYGVNS come from the germline V gene. The CDR3 spells CASSERQTNTGELFF. The CDR3 coding sequence is TGTGCCAGCAGTGAGCGTCAGACGAACACCGGGGAGCTGTTTTTT.

The chain joins TRBV18 to TRBJ1-2; TRBD1 matches 7 bases. Germline V CDR1 and CDR2: KGHSH, LQKENI. The trim removed 3 bases at V and 4 bases at J, leaving 8 bases unmatched. CDR3 length equals 15 residues. CDR3 sequence reads: CASSPDRDSSYGYTF. For the CDR3, the DNA is TGTGCCAGCTCACCTGATAGGGACAGTTCCTATGGCTACACCTTC.

The sample holds a few counts of this clone. CDR3 DNA: TGTGCCAGCAGCGAGTCCAACATGAACACTGAAGCTTTCTTT. It translates to CASSESNMNTEAFF. The chain joins TRBV9 to TRBJ1-1, with unresolved D. Germline V lookup: CDR1 SGDLS, CDR2 YYNGEE. V was pared by 3 bases and J by 0 bases, with 9 bases between. The CDR3 is made up of 14 amino acids.

The rearrangement uses TRBV28 and TRBJ1-4; perhaps TRBD1 as D (5 bases). CDR3 size: 12 residues. Germline-derived CDR1 and CDR2 are MDHEN and SYDVKM. The V end lost 3 bases, the J end lost 14 bases, and 13 bases lay between the germline ends. CDR3: CASSFGPKGLFF. DNA for the CDR3: TGTGCCAGCAGTTTCGGACCAAAGGGGCTGTTTTTT.

The genes are TRBV28 and TRBJ2-5; a possible D gene is TRBD2 (5 bases). Germline V gives CDR1 MDHEN, CDR2 SYDVKM. V was trimmed by 3 bases and J by 4 bases, leaving 9 bases between them. The CDR3 loop spans 13 amino acids. The CDR3 spells CASSFRGLETQYF. The CDR3 DNA reads TGTGCCAGCAGTTTCCGGGGTCTAGAGACCCAGTACTTC.

In DNA form, the CDR3 reads TGTGCCAGCAGTGGGATTCGCGGGGGGCGCAATGAGCAGTTCTTC. This gives the protein CASSGIRGGRNEQFF. The chain recombines TRBV6-5 with TRBJ2-1; TRBD2 matches 8 bases. With V trimmed by 5 bases and J by 6 bases, 9 bases remained unmatched. The CDR3 consists of 15 residues. From germline, CDR1 is MNHEY and CDR2 SVGAGI.

The V gene is TRBV30, the J gene TRBJ1-1, with D uncertain. The CDR3 extends over 11 amino acids. CDR1 is GTSNPN, CDR2 SVGIG, per germline (reference sequence). Trimming removed 5 bases at V and 4 bases at J, with 8 bases between. This chain's CDR3 is CAWQDSTEAFF. CDR3 in DNA: TGTGCCTGGCAGGATAGCACTGAAGCTTTCTTT.

Only a few counts were recorded for this clone. This chain joins TRBV5-1 and TRBJ2-7; D is uncertain. The CDR3 totals 11 residues. V was clipped by 0 bases and J by 3 bases, with 1 base between them. CDR1 and CDR2 (germline): SGHRS, YFSETQ. The CDR3 is CASSLDYEQYF. CDR3 sequence (DNA): TGCGCCAGCAGCTTGGACTACGAGCAGTACTTC.

The chain carries TRBV6-5 and TRBJ2-1; 7 bases are a match to TRBD1. Germline lookup yields CDR1 MNHEY and CDR2 SVGAGI. The CDR3 spans 15 residues. Unmatched junction bases numbered 11, after V lost 7 bases and J lost 5 bases. The CDR3 is CASNPVTGINNEQFF. As DNA, the CDR3 is TGTGCCAGCAATCCCGTGACAGGGATCAACAATGAGCAGTTCTTC.

This clone was detected a few times. This chain joins TRBV19 and TRBJ1-6, with TRBD1 as a possible D gene (5 bases). The CDR3 covers 15 residues. Germline lookup yields CDR1 LNHDA and CDR2 SQIVND (reference sequence). Trimming removed 6 bases at V and 6 bases at J, with 15 bases between. In DNA form, the CDR3 reads TGTGCCAGTAGGAATGCGGGACGGATTAATTCACCCCTCCACTTT. Its translation is CASRNAGRINSPLHF.